A single T cell receptor beta chain is shown here with its context. The entry originates in a study of blood T cell repertoires in COVID-19. The method was immunoSEQ multiplex PCR; TCRdb's version includes in-frame clones alone and lacks a portion of them. The repertoire holds about 210,000 clones, 88% seen once, with 1.5% to 2% in the top ten. The V and J ends lost 3 bases and 4 bases, in that order; junction bases with no gene match: 5. Germline V gene lookup returns CDR1 SGHAT and CDR2 FQNNGV. This CDR3 has 15 amino acids. This sequence originates from a man between 65 and 85 years old with acute or convalescent COVID-19. The sample was peripheral blood. V and J are TRBV11-2 and TRBJ2-1, with 8 bases aligning to TRBD2. The CDR3 DNA is TGTGCCAGCAGCTTTTTACAGCGGGGGTACAATGAGCAGTTCTTC. Translated, it gives CASSFLQRGYNEQFF.